One sample yielded the 17 T cell receptor beta chains listed below, sequenced in a study of T cell repertoires in cytomegalovirus infection. The antigens for these receptors are not known. In TCRdb, the reads were re-called with MiXCR into one record per CDR3 protein. The table has about 890,000 distinct CDR3 sequences, approximately 31% seen once; the top ten hold about an eighth. The input for sequencing was cultured CD8+ T cells from PBMCs, taken from culture after CMV antigen stimulation. Receptor source: a human donor in good health (CMV status not recorded). Some clones in this sample may be carry-over from other donors' samples.

The V and J genes are TRBV6-1 and TRBJ2-7; TRBD2 matches at 7 bases. V gave up 2 bases and J gave up 2 bases; unmatched junction bases: 9. There are 16 residues in the CDR3. Germline-derived CDR1 and CDR2 are MNHNS and SASEGT. CDR3 residues: CASSEMGGVSPYEQYV. For the CDR3, the DNA is TGTGCCAGCAGTGAAATGGGGGGGGTATCCCCCTACGAGCAGTACGTC.

The chain joins TRBV7-6 to TRBJ1-5, with a weak D call TRBD1 (6 bases). V was pared by 2 bases and J by 0 bases, with 17 bases between. CDR1 is SGHVS, CDR2 FNYEAQ, per germline. The CDR3 totals 18 residues. The CDR3, as DNA: TGTGCCAGCAGCTTACCAAGCGAGACAGGAGATAGCAATCAGCCCCAGCATTTT. Encoded protein: CASSLPSETGDSNQPQHF.

The CDR3 loop is CASSLLGSSYNSPLHF. DNA of the CDR3: TGTGCCAGCAGTTTGCTGGGAAGCTCCTATAATTCACCCCTCCACTTT. The J gene is TRBJ1-6, the V gene TRBV27; no firm D call. The CDR3 loop spans 16 amino acids. V was trimmed by 3 bases and J by 0 bases, leaving 9 bases between them. CDR1 MNHEY and CDR2 SMNVEV come from the germline V gene (reference sequence).

The chain uses TRBV7-2 and TRBJ1-2, with D perhaps matching TRBD1 (6 bases). The CDR3 runs to 14 residues. The V and J ends lost 4 bases and 7 bases respectively, with 16 bases between them. Per germline, CDR1 SGHTA and CDR2 FQGNSA. Written as DNA, the CDR3 is TGTGCCAGCAGCTACCTGGACAGTGTCTTTGGCTACACCTTC. Translated: CASSYLDSVFGYTF.

The CDR3: CASSANRAWVHF. The CDR3, as DNA: TGTGCCAGCAGCGCCAACAGGGCCTGGGTACATTTT. This sequence joins TRBV12-3 or TRBV12-4 and TRBJ1-5, with D perhaps TRBD1 (6 bases). Trimming shortened V by 6 bases and J by 16 bases, and 19 bases separated the two germline ends. This CDR3 comprises 12 residues.

The V and J genes are TRBV7-3 and TRBJ1-1, with D possibly matching TRBD1 (6 bases). CDR3 length: 16 amino acids. The germline V and J ends were trimmed by 7 bases and 2 bases, with 20 bases remaining between them. The V gene's germline CDR1 is SGHTA and CDR2 FQGTGA. This CDR3 reads CASTEGGRGINTEAFF. CDR3 in DNA: TGTGCCAGCACCGAGGGGGGGAGAGGCATAAACACTGAAGCTTTCTTT.

V and J are TRBV4-1 and TRBJ2-5; 9 bases line up with TRBD1. CDR1 and CDR2 (germline): MGHRA, YSYEKL. The junction had 7 bases not matched to a gene; V was cut back by 1 base and J by 4 bases. The length of the CDR3 is 16 residues. The CDR3 coding sequence is TGCGCCAGCAGCCAAGGGACAGGGGACCCAGCAGAGACCCAGTACTTC. Translated: CASSQGTGDPAETQYF.

This clonotype was observed at least ten times. This rearrangement joins TRBV7-2 to TRBJ2-6; 11 nucleotides match TRBD1. Germline V gene data show CDR1 as SGHTA and CDR2 as FQGNSA. The CDR3 extends over 19 amino acids. The V segment lost 4 bases and the J segment 0 bases; nucleotides outside the gene matches: 8. This chain's CDR3 is CASSSDRDRGASGANVLTF. The CDR3 DNA reads TGTGCCAGCAGCTCAGATAGGGACAGGGGGGCCTCTGGGGCCAACGTCCTGACTTTC.

The chain is built from TRBV29-1 and TRBJ1-1; D is possibly TRBD1 (6 bases). Germline V CDR1 and CDR2: SQVTM, ANQGSEA. V was clipped by 3 bases and J by 3 bases, with 8 bases between them. This CDR3 has 12 amino acids. The CDR3 protein is CSVDEGDTEAFF. The CDR3 DNA reads TGCAGCGTTGACGAGGGGGACACTGAAGCTTTCTTT. The full variable domain, completed using reference TRBV29-1 and TRBJ1-1, is SAVISQKPSRDICQRGTSLTIQCQVDSQVTMMFWYRQQPGQSLTLIATANQGSEATYESGFVIDKFPISRPNLTFSTLTVSNMSPEDSSIYLCSVDEGDTEAFFGQGTRLTVV.

This sequence joins TRBV27 and TRBJ1-6; 8 nucleotides align to TRBD1. The germline CDR1 and CDR2 sequences are MNHEY and SMNVEV (reference sequence). The junction had 6 bases not matched to a gene; V was cut back by 10 bases and J by 1 base. The CDR3 is 15 residues long. This chain's CDR3 is CANKRQGSYNSPLHF. The CDR3 DNA reads TGTGCCAACAAAAGACAGGGGTCCTATAATTCACCCCTCCACTTT.

J is TRBJ1-2 and V is TRBV5-6; 9 bases match TRBD1. V was clipped by 0 bases and J by 6 bases; unmatched bases: 3. Germline V CDR1 and CDR2: SGHDT, YYEEEE. The CDR3 length is 14 residues. This CDR3 reads CASSLGDRVDGYTF. As DNA, the CDR3 is TGTGCCAGCAGCTTGGGGGACAGGGTCGATGGCTACACCTTC.

This clonotype showed up just a few times. V gene TRBV7-9 combines with J gene TRBJ2-3; D call uncertain. With 5 bases removed from V and 0 bases from J, the gap between germline ends came to 15 bases. This CDR3 is built from 16 residues. Germline assignment: CDR1 SEHNR and CDR2 FQNEAQ (reference sequence). In nucleotides, the CDR3 is TGTGCCAGCAGCGTCGAACAACACCGTAGCACAGATACGCAGTATTTT. This gives the protein CASSVEQHRSTDTQYF. Looking up the rest from reference TRBV7-9 and TRBJ2-3 gives the full variable domain: DTGVSQNPRHKITKRGQNVTFRCDPISEHNRLYWYRQTLGQGPEFLTYFQNEAQLEKSRLLSDRFSAERPKGSFSTLEIQRTEQGDSAMYLCASSVEQHRSTDTQYFGPGTRLTVL.

This clonotype showed up just a few times. The J gene is TRBJ2-7, the V gene TRBV6-2 or TRBV6-3; D is ambiguous. The CDR3 has 15 residues. Germline V gene data show CDR1 as MNHEY and CDR2 as SVGEGT. V was pared by 0 bases and J by 5 bases, with 14 bases between. In nucleotides, the CDR3 is TGTGCCAGCAGTTACTCGGGTGGGTACTTCGACGAGCAGTACGTC. It is translated as CASSYSGGYFDEQYV.

In its sample, this clonotype was seen a few times. The genes are TRBV20-1 and TRBJ2-1; 9 nucleotides line up with TRBD2. After removal of 0 bases from V and 2 bases from J, the junction contained 2 bases not matched to a gene. This CDR3 contains 15 residues. Germline V gene lookup returns CDR1 DFQATT and CDR2 SNEGSKA (reference sequence). CDR3 in amino acids: CSAREWTSAYNEQFF. The CDR3 bases are TGCAGTGCTAGAGAGTGGACTAGCGCCTACAATGAGCAGTTCTTC.

The CDR3 coding sequence is TGTGCCAGCAGCACCTCTACTAGCGGGGGCAACTCTTCCTACAATGAGCAGTTCTTC. Translating gives CASSTSTSGGNSSYNEQFF. This chain joins TRBV7-9 and TRBJ2-1; 11 bases match TRBD2. Looked up from germline, CDR1 is SEHNR and CDR2 is FQNEAQ (reference sequence). V dropped 5 bases and J dropped 1; count of bases not matched to a gene: 13. There are 19 residues in the CDR3.

V is TRBV6-5 and J is TRBJ2-5; tentatively, D is TRBD2 (6 bases). This CDR3 has 16 residues. Germline V gives CDR1 MNHEY, CDR2 SVGAGI. Trimming removed 6 bases from V and 4 bases from J, with 21 bases in between. DNA of the CDR3: TGTGCCAGCAGACTGGGAGGTTGGCAGGGTGGAGAGACCCAGTACTTC. Protein product: CASRLGGWQGGETQYF.

This chain uses TRBV4-1 with TRBJ2-1, with D unresolved. The CDR3 is 14 amino acids. CDR1 and CDR2 from the germline V gene are MGHRA and YSYEKL. V lost 1 base, J lost 6 bases, and 10 bases lay in between. The CDR3 bases are TGCGCCAGCAGCCAAGGGGGTTCGTGCAATGAGCAGTTCTTC. The encoded protein is CASSQGGSCNEQFF.